This T cell receptor beta chain was documented in a study of T cells in women clearing cervical HPV infection. HPV was found by MY09/MY11 PCR and dot-blot genotyping. Libraries were prepared by immunoSEQ multiplex PCR; TCRdb keeps only in-frame clonotypes and omits some of them. This sample contains tens of thousands of clones. The sample was blood buffy coat. This clonotype was obtained from a woman between 18 and 69 years old with a cervical HPV16 infection that either progressed to CIN3+ or cleared (not recorded which).

This CDR3 reads CASSLDTKSSYNEQFF. The covered CDR3 bases are TGCGCCAGCAGCCTGGACACCAAGAGCTCCTACAATGAG. The chain is built from TRBV5-1 and TRBJ2-1, with D perhaps TRBD1 (5 bases). The read ends 3 residues shy of where the CDR3 ends; the end is completed using the germline J gene. The V end lost 4 bases, the J end lost 0 bases, and 14 bases lay between the germline ends. The germline V gene has CDR1 SGHRS and CDR2 YFSETQ. The CDR3 consists of 16 residues.